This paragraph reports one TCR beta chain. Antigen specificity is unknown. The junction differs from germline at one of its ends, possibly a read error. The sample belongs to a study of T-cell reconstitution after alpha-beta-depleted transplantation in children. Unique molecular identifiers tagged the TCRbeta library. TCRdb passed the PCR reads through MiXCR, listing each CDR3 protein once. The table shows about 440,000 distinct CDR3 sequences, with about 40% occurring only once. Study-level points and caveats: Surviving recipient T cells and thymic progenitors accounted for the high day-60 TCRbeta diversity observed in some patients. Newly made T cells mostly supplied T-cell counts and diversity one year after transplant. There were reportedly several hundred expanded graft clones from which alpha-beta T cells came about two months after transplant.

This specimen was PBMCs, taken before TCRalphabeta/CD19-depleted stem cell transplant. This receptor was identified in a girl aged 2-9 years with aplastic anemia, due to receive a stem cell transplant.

The CDR3 here is CASSFSGQGATEAYF. As DNA, the CDR3 is TGCGCCAGCAGCTTTAGTGGGCAGGGGGCCACTGAAGCTTACTTT. This rearrangement joins TRBV5-1 to TRBJ1-1; 8 nucleotides align to TRBD1. This CDR3 is 15 amino acids long. Germline values: CDR1 SGHRS, CDR2 YFSETQ.